This T cell receptor (beta chain) was profiled in a study of cytomegalovirus exposure and HLA in healthy donors. Whole-study findings and limits: Sequencing likely generated an artifact that appeared as a cluster of highly shared sequence variants.

Germline CDR1 reads SGHAT; CDR2 reads FQNNGV. Trimming pared 4 bases from V and 5 bases from J, leaving 14 bases between. This CDR3 spans 14 amino acids. Of note for this clone: Antigen specificity is unknown.

It was with 60 Vbeta and 13 Jbeta primers that the PCR ran. Repertoires were generated with immunoSEQ multiplex PCR, while TCRdb's copy carries only in-frame clones and drops some. The table shows 35,000 to 55,000 clones, with 60% to 85% occurring only once. This chain uses TRBV11-2 with TRBJ2-5; maybe TRBD2 (6 bases). This receptor was obtained from a young man in good health and CMV-seronegative. The sequencing sample was made of PBMCs. The CDR3 is CASSSRRGWETQYF. The DNA of the CDR3 is TGTGCCAGCAGCTCGCGTCGGGGGTGGGAGACCCAGTACTTC.